One and the same sample provided the 30 T cell receptor beta chains below, sequenced in a study of T cell repertoires in ileal Crohn's disease. Repertoires were generated with immunoSEQ multiplex PCR, while TCRdb's copy carries only in-frame clones and drops some. The table lists 15,000 to 20,000 clones, approximately 70% of them singletons. As to time point: neoterminal ileum biopsy at postoperative endoscopy, about 6 months after surgery. The sequenced material came from ileal tissue. All receptors come from an adult with Crohn's disease.

This clone appeared once. The chain joins TRBV27 to TRBJ2-3, with 8 bases lining up with TRBD2. With V trimmed by 1 base and J by 2 bases, 5 bases remained unmatched. Germline-derived CDR1 and CDR2 are MNHEY and SMNVEV (reference sequence). The CDR3 contains 16 residues. The CDR3 region has the DNA TGTGCCAGCAGTTTATTTAGCGGGACTAACACAGATACGCAGTATTTT. It specifies CASSLFSGTNTDTQYF.

This rearrangement joins TRBV19 to TRBJ1-2, with 7 positions matching TRBD1. This CDR3 contains 13 residues. Germline loops: CDR1 LNHDA, CDR2 SQIVND (reference sequence). J lost 8 bases, V lost 6 bases, and 9 bases had no gene match. The CDR3 loop reads CASRGQGVDGYTF. DNA of the CDR3: TGTGCCAGTAGGGGCCAGGGGGTCGACGGCTACACCTTC.

The chain links TRBV2 to TRBJ2-5; 9 bases fit TRBD2. From germline, CDR1 is SNHLY and CDR2 FYNNEI. V lost 2 bases and J lost 9; bases outside the gene matches: 10. The CDR3 contains 15 residues. The CDR3 loop is CASSESTGTSFPQYF. The CDR3 region has the DNA TGTGCCAGCAGTGAATCGACCGGGACTAGCTTCCCCCAGTACTTC.

The J gene is TRBJ1-2, the V gene TRBV10-3; no definite D call. CDR1 and CDR2 from the germline V gene are ENHRY and SYGVKD. The ends were cut back, 4 bases at V and 6 bases at J, with 12 bases in the middle. CDR3 length: 13 amino acids. The chain's CDR3 is CAISVTGSDGYTF. DNA for the CDR3: TGTGCCATCAGTGTAACGGGATCAGATGGCTACACCTTC.

V gene TRBV30 combines with J gene TRBJ2-7, with a possible D match to TRBD2 (6 bases). There are 14 residues in the CDR3. Deletions cut 0 bases from V and 3 bases from J, with 12 bases between. In germline, CDR1 is GTSNPN, CDR2 SVGIG (reference sequence). This CDR3 reads CAWSVGGVYYEQYF. The CDR3 DNA reads TGTGCCTGGAGTGTGGGGGGAGTCTACTACGAGCAGTACTTC.

This chain joins TRBV4-2 and TRBJ2-4; TRBD2 might be the D (6 bases). The CDR3 consists of 14 residues. V was shortened by 1 base and J by 11 bases, with 15 bases between the two germline ends. Germline V gene sequence: CDR1 LGHNA, CDR2 YNFKEQ. CDR3 DNA: TGTGCCAGCAGCCAAGGATCGAGAGGGGAGGTTCAGTACTTC. It encodes CASSQGSRGEVQYF.

CDR3 sequence reads: CSVSQYTDTQYF. The CDR3 DNA follows: TGCAGCGTTTCACAGTACACAGATACGCAGTATTTT. The chain has TRBV29-1 and TRBJ2-3; no clear D. The V and J ends lost 5 bases and 2 bases respectively, with 8 bases between them. The CDR3 sequence is 12 residues long. Germline assignment: CDR1 SQVTM and CDR2 ANQGSEA.

This chain joins TRBV27 and TRBJ1-2; no reliable D call. The CDR3 has 16 residues. Germline-derived CDR1 and CDR2 are MNHEY and SMNVEV (reference sequence). V shed 0 bases and J shed 1 base, with 12 bases lying between them. CDR3 sequence: CASSLSNGGFNYGYTF. The CDR3 bases are TGTGCCAGCAGTTTATCGAACGGAGGCTTTAACTATGGCTACACCTTC.

The rearrangement links TRBV5-1 to TRBJ2-7; D might be TRBD2 (6 bases). The CDR3 has 14 amino acids. V lost 1 base, J lost 6 bases, and 14 bases lay in between. In germline, CDR1 is SGHRS, CDR2 YFSETQ. For the CDR3, the DNA is TGCGCCAGCAGCTTGTGGGGGGTGAGTGGCGAGCAGTACTTC. It translates to CASSLWGVSGEQYF.

CDR3 protein: CASSYLETGLRGYTF. CDR3 DNA: TGTGCCAGCAGTTACCTCGAGACAGGGCTAAGGGGCTACACCTTC. J is TRBJ1-2 and V is TRBV6-6; 7 nucleotides align to TRBD1. The germline V gene has CDR1 MNHNY and CDR2 SVGAGI (reference sequence). The CDR3 is made up of 15 amino acids. J gave up 8 bases and V 2 bases, and 11 bases lay outside the gene matches.

The rearrangement joins TRBV5-6 to TRBJ2-4, with D perhaps matching TRBD2 (5 bases). V was pared by 1 base and J by 0 bases, with 8 bases between. CDR1 and CDR2 (germline): SGHDT, YYEEEE. The CDR3 has 15 residues. CDR3 DNA sequence: TGTGCCAGCAGCTTGCTAGGACTAGCCAAAAACATTCAGTACTTC. Translated: CASSLLGLAKNIQYF. Variable domain in full (rest from reference TRBV5-6 and TRBJ2-4): DAGVTQSPTHLIKTRGQQVTLRCSPKSGHDTVSWYQQALGQGPQFIFQYYEEEERQRGNFPDRFSGHQFPNYSSELNVNALLLGDSALYLCASSLLGLAKNIQYFGAGTRLSVL.

This sequence joins TRBV2 and TRBJ2-1; a possible D gene is TRBD1 (6 bases). Trimming left V 2 bases short and J 4 bases short, with 12 bases between. Per the germline V gene, CDR1 is SNHLY and CDR2 is FYNNEI. The CDR3 covers 15 residues. The CDR3 spells CASSELGQRYNEQFF. In DNA, the CDR3 is TGTGCCAGCAGTGAATTAGGACAGAGATACAATGAGCAGTTCTTC.

This clone is deemed medium-sized. Here the CDR3 reads CASSQDLYRGGYGYTF. The CDR3 DNA is TGCGCCAGCAGCCAAGATCTTTACAGGGGAGGCTATGGCTACACCTTC. The chain employs TRBV4-1 and TRBJ1-2, with 7 positions matching TRBD1. Germline lookup yields CDR1 MGHRA and CDR2 YSYEKL. The ends lost 0 bases at V and 4 bases at J; junction bases unmatched: 8. This CDR3 contains 16 residues.

This chain joins TRBV7-2 and TRBJ2-7; no definite D call. The CDR3 runs 12 residues. Germline lookup yields CDR1 SGHTA and CDR2 FQGNSA. The ends were cut back, 2 bases at V and 6 bases at J, with 8 bases in the middle. The CDR3, as DNA: TGTGCCAGCAGCTTAAATTTTCTCGAGCAGTACTTC. It codes for CASSLNFLEQYF.

This clone occurred a few times. J is TRBJ2-3 and V is TRBV10-3; D gene ambiguous. The V end was cut by 5 bases, the J end by 3 bases, with 6 bases between. The CDR3 length is 12 residues. The germline V gene has CDR1 ENHRY and CDR2 SYGVKD. Written as DNA, the CDR3 is TGTGCCATCAGTCCTAGAACAGATACGCAGTATTTT. Translation gives CAISPRTDTQYF.

There are a few counts of this clone. V is TRBV9 and J is TRBJ2-3; D is possibly TRBD1 (5 bases). V was pared by 0 bases and J by 3 bases, with 11 bases between. Germline V gene data show CDR1 as SGDLS and CDR2 as YYNGEE. The CDR3 is made up of 15 amino acids. The CDR3 bases are TGTGCCAGCAGCGTAGGGATAGGGGTAACAGATACGCAGTATTTT. It yields the protein CASSVGIGVTDTQYF.

The CDR3: CASSSTLNRAPPYEQYF. The CDR3 DNA reads TGTGCCAGCAGCTCGACTCTAAACAGGGCACCTCCATACGAGCAGTACTTC. This chain connects TRBV11-2 to TRBJ2-7; tentatively, D is TRBD1 (6 bases). With 4 bases removed from V and 4 bases from J, the gap between germline ends came to 23 bases. The CDR3 is made up of 17 amino acids. The germline CDR1 and CDR2 sequences are SGHAT and FQNNGV.

This clone was counted a single time. The rearrangement links TRBV4-2 to TRBJ1-3; D possibly corresponds to TRBD1 (5 bases). V shed 0 bases and J shed 2 bases, with 17 bases lying between them. This CDR3 spans 18 amino acids. Per the germline V gene, CDR1 is LGHNA and CDR2 is YNFKEQ. The CDR3, as DNA: TGTGCCAGCAGCCAAGATTACGTGGGGCTTTCGACTGGAAACACCATATATTTT. It encodes CASSQDYVGLSTGNTIYF.

The chain is built from TRBV5-4 and TRBJ2-7, with D unresolved. The V and J ends lost 4 bases and 2 bases respectively, with 13 bases between them. CDR1 SGHNT and CDR2 YYREEE come from the germline V gene (reference sequence). The CDR3 contains 14 residues. The DNA for the CDR3 is TGTGCCAGCAGCCCCTGGAACAGCCCCTACGAGCAGTACTTC. Amino acid sequence: CASSPWNSPYEQYF.

In this sample, this clone turned up a few times. The CDR3 loop is CASSPVSGQPFYEQYF. The CDR3 region has the DNA TGCGCCAGCAGCCCCGTTTCGGGACAGCCATTCTACGAGCAGTACTTC. The chain couples TRBV5-1 to TRBJ2-7; TRBD1 matches 7 bases. Germline CDR1 is SGHRS and CDR2 is YFSETQ. The CDR3 sequence is 16 residues long. Trimming took 4 bases from V and 3 from J; bases not matched to a gene: 13.

V gene TRBV2 combines with J gene TRBJ2-1; 9 bases align to TRBD2. In germline, CDR1 is SNHLY, CDR2 FYNNEI. V shed 7 bases, J shed 0 bases, and the junction held 4 bases outside the gene matches. This CDR3 region has 15 residues. CDR3 coding DNA: TGTGCCAGCATCCCGACTAGCGGCTCCTACAATGAGCAGTTCTTC. Its protein is CASIPTSGSYNEQFF.

The J gene is TRBJ1-1, the V gene TRBV27; maybe TRBD1 (5 bases). With 2 bases removed from V and 1 base from J, the gap between germline ends came to 8 bases. From germline, CDR1 is MNHEY and CDR2 SMNVEV (reference sequence). This CDR3 has 14 residues. The CDR3 sequence is CASSLTGRNTEAFF. The CDR3 DNA is TGTGCCAGCAGTTTAACAGGAAGGAACACTGAAGCTTTCTTT.

V is TRBV29-1 and J is TRBJ2-3; 9 positions match TRBD1. The CDR3 is 14 amino acids. J was trimmed by 3 bases and V by 4 bases; bases with no gene match: 5. Germline CDR1 is SQVTM and CDR2 is ANQGSEA. Written as DNA, the CDR3 is TGCAGCGTTGGGCGGGACAGGGATACAGATACGCAGTATTTT. Amino acid sequence: CSVGRDRDTDTQYF.

This clone showed up just a few times. This CDR3 is CASAPGYTEAFF. The CDR3 DNA reads TGTGCTAGTGCCCCGGGGTACACTGAAGCTTTCTTT. J is TRBJ1-1 and V is TRBV12-5; D gene uncertain. The V gene's germline CDR1 is LGHNT and CDR2 FRNRAP. Trimming stripped 7 bases from V and 3 bases from J, with 9 bases between. The CDR3 runs to 12 residues.

The rearrangement uses TRBV7-2 and TRBJ2-5; D is ambiguous. The V gene lost 1 base and the J gene lost 5 bases, with 11 bases spanning the gap. From germline, CDR1 is SGHTA and CDR2 FQGNSA. CDR3 size: 14 residues. In DNA, the CDR3 is TGTGCCAGCAGCTTAGGGGCAGGCCTTGAGACCCAGTACTTC. This encodes CASSLGAGLETQYF.

V and J are TRBV15 and TRBJ2-7, with 11 bases identical to TRBD2. The V gene's germline CDR1 is LNHNV and CDR2 YYDKDF (reference sequence). V was clipped by 1 base and J by 1 base; unmatched bases: 6. CDR3 length: 17 amino acids. The CDR3 spells CATSRGVAGGNSYEQYF. DNA for the CDR3: TGTGCCACCAGCAGAGGGGTAGCGGGGGGGAATTCCTACGAGCAGTACTTC.

The chain recombines TRBV2 with TRBJ2-3, with 14 bases that match TRBD2. Trimming cost V 10 bases and J 0 bases; bases outside gene matches: 18. The CDR3 runs 20 residues. The V gene's germline CDR1 is SNHLY and CDR2 FYNNEI. CDR3 nucleotides: TGTGCCACCCGAGGACTAGCGGGAGGAGGGTGGTACCCTAGCACAGATACGCAGTATTTT. The encoded protein is CATRGLAGGGWYPSTDTQYF.

This rearrangement joins TRBV7-9 to TRBJ1-2; unclear D gene. The V end was cut by 7 bases, the J end by 5 bases, with 14 bases between. Germline V gene lookup returns CDR1 SEHNR and CDR2 FQNEAQ (reference sequence). This CDR3 spans 13 amino acids. The CDR3 loop is CASNKPTEYGYTF. The DNA of the CDR3 is TGTGCCAGCAACAAACCGACTGAGTATGGCTACACCTTC.

V usage is TRBV19 and J usage is TRBJ1-2; D not resolved. V was clipped by 4 bases and J by 1 base, with 10 bases between them. CDR3 length equals 14 residues. From germline, CDR1 is LNHDA and CDR2 SQIVND (reference sequence). The CDR3 coding sequence is TGTGCCAGTAGTACGACCGGGAGTAACTATGGCTACACCTTC. Translation gives CASSTTGSNYGYTF.

This clone ranks as medium-sized. The V and J genes are TRBV2 and TRBJ1-3; D unclear. Per germline, CDR1 SNHLY and CDR2 FYNNEI. This CDR3 is built from 15 residues. V was clipped by 6 bases and J by 0 bases, with 12 bases between them. CDR3: CASSTKHSSGNTIYF. The CDR3 DNA follows: TGTGCCAGCAGCACTAAACATTCCTCTGGAAACACCATATATTTT. The variable domain in full, with the rest retrieved from reference TRBV2 and TRBJ1-3, is EPEVTQTPSHQVTQMGQEVILRCVPISNHLYFYWYRQILGQKVEFLVSFYNNEISEKSEIFDDQFSVERPDGSNFTLKIRSTKLEDSAMYFCASSTKHSSGNTIYFGEGSWLTVV.